These 3 T cell receptor beta chains were sequenced from one sample in a study of OX40 agonist ivuxolimab in advanced cancers. The method was immunoSEQ multiplex PCR; TCRdb's version includes in-frame clones alone and lacks a portion of them. The table shows 87,000 or so clones, with about 85% occurring only once. The material was CD4+ or CD8+ T cells sorted from blood, obtained in a trial of the OX40 agonist ivuxolimab. The receptor set was obtained from an adult with an advanced solid tumor such as melanoma, head and neck, liver or kidney cancer.

The rearrangement links TRBV19 to TRBJ2-5; the D is unclear. V was cut by 5 bases and J by 1 base, with 2 bases left in between. The CDR3 extends over 11 amino acids. Germline V gene sequence: CDR1 LNHDA, CDR2 SQIVND (reference sequence). CDR3 protein: CASSAQETQYF. The DNA for the CDR3 is TGTGCCAGTAGTGCCCAAGAGACCCAGTACTTC. Full variable domain (rest looked up from reference TRBV19 and TRBJ2-5): DGGITQSPKYLFRKEGQNVTLSCEQNLNHDAMYWYRQDPGQGLRLIYYSQIVNDFQKGDIAEGYSVSREKKESFPLTVTSAQKNPTAFYLCASSAQETQYFGPGTRLLVL.

The V gene is TRBV7-2, the J gene TRBJ1-2, with TRBD1 matching 8 bases. J was trimmed by 7 bases and V by 4 bases; bases with no gene match: 8. CDR1 is SGHTA and CDR2 is FQGNSA in the germline V gene. The CDR3 consists of 14 residues. CDR3 sequence: CASSYITQGAGYTF. CDR3 sequence (DNA): TGTGCCAGCAGCTATATAACCCAGGGGGCTGGCTACACCTTC.

The chain recombines TRBV7-2 with TRBJ1-2; 8 bases are shared with TRBD1. Trimming cost V 8 bases and J 4 bases; bases outside gene matches: 3. The germline gives CDR1 SGHTA, CDR2 FQGNSA. CDR3 length equals 12 residues. The CDR3 DNA reads TGTGCCAGCGGGGACAGGATCTATGGCTACACCTTC. It yields the protein CASGDRIYGYTF.